This T cell receptor (beta chain) was recorded in a study of cytomegalovirus exposure and HLA in healthy donors. Study-wide background: Out of approximately 170 million T cells, an earlier analysis found more than 95 million unique TCR beta sequences in total.

Germline CDR1 is SEHNR and CDR2 is FQNEAQ (reference sequence). CDR3 size: 13 residues. V was clipped by 2 bases and J by 6 bases, with 8 bases between them. The PCR made use of 60 Vbeta and 13 Jbeta primers. Data came from immunoSEQ multiplex PCR; TCRdb stores just in-frame clones and leaves some out. The table shows some 63,000 clones, with 75% to 90% occurring only once. Remarks on this clone: The antigen remains unidentified.

Study-wide results and caveats: DRB1 had the most TCR associations and HLA-C the fewest, a later analysis found, with rates varying by HLA locus. CMV serostatus was the sole immune exposure information available. From TCR beta sequences, most subjects' HLA-A and HLA-B alleles were reportedly predicted accurately.

The rearrangement uses TRBV7-9 and TRBJ2-1, with D perhaps matching TRBD1 (7 bases). The source material was PBMCs. The clonotype originates from a woman in her forties in good health and CMV-seronegative. As DNA, the CDR3 is TGTGCCAGCAGCTTACAGGGGGGCAATGAGCAGTTCTTC. The encoded protein is CASSLQGGNEQFF.